Shown below are 8 T cell receptor beta chains from a single sample sequenced in a study of shared clonotypes between healthy human individuals. Sequencing was performed with immunoSEQ multiplex PCR; in TCRdb, only in-frame clones are kept and a portion is missing. The sample carries just over 2,000,000 clones, roughly 94% recorded once. Sequencing was done on a sample of naive CD4+ T cells sorted from blood. This sample's subset: CD45RA+ positively selected. The source is a man younger than 35 in good health.

The chain joins TRBV29-1 to TRBJ1-6; 7 nucleotides line up with TRBD1. The ends lost 6 bases at V and 6 bases at J; junction bases unmatched: 5. Per germline, CDR1 SQVTM and CDR2 ANQGSEA. This CDR3 contains 13 residues. The CDR3 loop is CSVKQGTNSPLHF. The DNA of the CDR3 is TGCAGCGTAAAACAGGGGACTAATTCACCCCTCCACTTT.

CDR3 coding DNA: TGTGCCAGCTCACCACCTGACAGGGGGTATGAGACCCAGTACTTC. Translation: CASSPPDRGYETQYF. The chain joins TRBV18 to TRBJ2-5; TRBD1 agrees at 9 bases. CDR1 is KGHSH and CDR2 is LQKENI in the germline V gene. J lost 5 bases, V lost 0 bases, and 4 bases had no gene match. This CDR3 region has 15 residues.

This chain links TRBV9 with TRBJ1-6; D call uncertain. This CDR3 is 14 amino acids long. V shed 0 bases and J shed 8 bases, with 9 bases lying between them. Germline assignment: CDR1 SGDLS and CDR2 YYNGEE. The CDR3 coding sequence is TGTGCCAGCAGCGTAGAAATAAGCTATTCACCCCTCCACTTT. This codes for CASSVEISYSPLHF. Drawing the rest from reference TRBV9 and TRBJ1-6, the complete variable domain is DSGVTQTPKHLITATGQRVTLRCSPRSGDLSVYWYQQSLDQGLQFLIQYYNGEERAKGNILERFSAQQFPDLHSELNLSSLELGDSALYFCASSVEISYSPLHFGNGTRLTVT.

This clone appeared once. The V gene is TRBV29-1, the J gene TRBJ2-1; 9 positions agree with TRBD2. The CDR3 spans 11 residues. V trimming: 7 bases; J trimming: 6 bases; junction bases outside the gene matches: 1. Germline V lookup: CDR1 SQVTM, CDR2 ANQGSEA. The CDR3 coding sequence is TGCAGCGGGCGGGAGGGCAATGAGCAGTTCTTC. As protein: CSGREGNEQFF.

This sequence joins TRBV7-9 and TRBJ2-7, with TRBD2 as a possible D gene (5 bases). Germline V gives CDR1 SEHNR, CDR2 FQNEAQ (reference sequence). The CDR3 covers 14 residues. V was cut by 5 bases and J by 4 bases, with 15 bases left in between. The CDR3, as DNA: TGTGCCAGCAGCCTCACTCCCCGGACTTACGAGCAGTACTTC. It specifies CASSLTPRTYEQYF.

This chain connects TRBV29-1 to TRBJ1-1; no reliable D call. The CDR3 is made up of 14 amino acids. In germline, CDR1 is SQVTM, CDR2 ANQGSEA. Trimming stripped 5 bases from V and 1 base from J, with 14 bases between. CDR3 loop: CSVRLATQNTEAFF. For the CDR3, the DNA is TGCAGCGTTCGGCTCGCGACTCAGAACACTGAAGCTTTCTTT.

The gene calls are TRBV5-1 and TRBJ2-7, with D possibly matching TRBD2 (7 bases). Germline CDR1 is SGHRS and CDR2 is YFSETQ. The ends were cut back, 4 bases at V and 3 bases at J, with 23 bases in the middle. The length of the CDR3 is 17 residues. The CDR3 is CASSPLAGASPDYEQYF. CDR3 sequence (DNA): TGCGCCAGCAGCCCCCTCGCGGGGGCCAGCCCCGACTACGAGCAGTACTTC.

This clone was recorded once. The chain has TRBV7-2 and TRBJ1-1; 10 nucleotides match TRBD1. The CDR3 extends over 13 amino acids. The V and J ends lost 5 bases and 10 bases, in that order; junction bases with no gene match: 7. CDR1 and CDR2 (germline): SGHTA, FQGNSA. Here the CDR3 DNA reads TGTGCCAGCAGCCGAGGACAGGGGGAGAGAGCTTTCTTT. Translating gives CASSRGQGERAFF.